A single sample gave rise to the 8 T cell receptor beta chains below, sequenced in a study of OX40 agonist ivuxolimab in advanced cancers. TCRdb's copy holds only in-frame clones and misses some; the assay was immunoSEQ multiplex PCR. The sample includes about 61,000 clones, about 88% of them seen just once. The input for sequencing was CD4+ or CD8+ T cells sorted from blood, taken in a trial of the OX40 agonist ivuxolimab. The receptor set was obtained from an adult with an advanced solid tumor such as melanoma, head and neck, liver or kidney cancer.

The gene calls are TRBV23-1 and TRBJ2-5; 7 positions agree with TRBD1. TRBV23-1 is an open reading frame whose function is uncertain. The J segment lost 3 bases and the V segment lost 3 bases, leaving 10 bases of the junction unmatched. This CDR3 is 16 amino acids long. The CDR3 nucleotides are TGCGCCAGCAGTCACCCCTCGACAGGGAGAGAAGAGACCCAGTACTTC. Protein: CASSHPSTGREETQYF.

In nucleotides, the CDR3 is TGTGCCAGTATTCCATCCGGGGGTCCAGACACTGAAGCTTTCTTT. Translating it yields CASIPSGGPDTEAFF. The rearrangement joins TRBV19 to TRBJ1-1; TRBD1 might be the D (5 bases). The CDR3 loop spans 15 amino acids. From germline, CDR1 is LNHDA and CDR2 SQIVND (reference sequence). V was trimmed by 7 bases and J by 3 bases, leaving 18 bases between them.

The rearrangement joins TRBV19 to TRBJ1-4; 7 positions agree with TRBD1. This CDR3 is built from 14 residues. Germline values: CDR1 LNHDA, CDR2 SQIVND (reference sequence). V was pared by 3 bases and J by 9 bases, with 7 bases of the junction left unmatched. The chain's CDR3 is CASSISSGQKKLFF. DNA for the CDR3: TGTGCCAGTAGTATTTCCTCGGGACAGAAAAAACTGTTTTTT. Filled out from reference TRBV19 and TRBJ1-4, the complete variable domain reads DGGITQSPKYLFRKEGQNVTLSCEQNLNHDAMYWYRQDPGQGLRLIYYSQIVNDFQKGDIAEGYSVSREKKESFPLTVTSAQKNPTAFYLCASSISSGQKKLFFGSGTQLSVL.

This chain connects TRBV19 to TRBJ1-2, with unresolved D. This CDR3 is built from 14 residues. V was cut by 6 bases and J by 2 bases, with 13 bases left in between. Germline values: CDR1 LNHDA, CDR2 SQIVND (reference sequence). The CDR3 here is CASRRSLGNYGYTF. CDR3 nucleotides: TGTGCCAGTAGAAGGAGTTTAGGGAACTATGGCTACACCTTC.

The chain combines TRBV6-1 with TRBJ1-2; D is unresolved. CDR1 MNHNS and CDR2 SASEGT come from the germline V gene. CDR3 length: 16 amino acids. Trimming removed 4 bases from V and 4 bases from J, with 19 bases in between. CDR3 sequence reads: CASSVEGSPNLYGYTF. CDR3 bases: TGTGCCAGCAGTGTGGAGGGAAGCCCGAACCTCTATGGCTACACCTTC.

J is TRBJ1-1 and V is TRBV5-1; D gene unclear. Germline values: CDR1 SGHRS, CDR2 YFSETQ. The V end was cut by 4 bases, the J end by 4 bases, with 17 bases between. The CDR3 has 15 residues. The CDR3 sequence is CASSPVGLPGTEAFF. Here the CDR3 DNA reads TGCGCCAGCAGCCCCGTCGGGCTCCCCGGCACTGAAGCTTTCTTT.

This chain links TRBV11-2 with TRBJ2-1; no reliable D call. CDR3 size: 14 residues. V was pared by 7 bases and J by 10 bases, with 20 bases between. Germline V gives CDR1 SGHAT, CDR2 FQNNGV. CDR3 in DNA: TGTGCCAGCACCCTCTTGGGTGGACCAGTCGAGCAGTTCTTC. The encoded protein is CASTLLGGPVEQFF.

V usage is TRBV6-4 and J usage is TRBJ1-1; 9 bases agree with TRBD1. The V segment lost 6 bases and the J segment 5 bases; nucleotides outside the gene matches: 4. The CDR3 length is 13 residues. CDR1 MRHNA and CDR2 SNTAGT come from the germline V gene. The CDR3 nucleotides read TGTGCCAGCAGAGGACAGGGGAGGACTGAAGCTTTCTTT. This encodes CASRGQGRTEAFF.